Presented here are 4 T cell receptor delta chains from one specimen sequenced in a study of γδ T cells in repeated Plasmodium falciparum infection. TCRdb re-called the multiplex PCR reads through CATT. The sample lists 85,000 to 95,000 delta-chain clones; roughly 1.4% were seen once. Vgamma9/Vdelta2+ and Vdelta2-negative gammadelta T cells were flow-sorted from PBMC for bulk sequencing. Sequenced input: gamma-delta T cells from blood. The receptor set was obtained from a pool of human donors (malaria-infected and uninfected, not separated).

This clone occurred a few times. The TCRdb record carries a much larger clone's protein, which differs from this DNA's translation at residue 11; a read error is the likely cause, and the protein listed here is the DNA translation. The J gene is TRDJ1, the V gene TRDV2; D is perhaps TRDD3 (5 bases). Because TCRdb records no J gene, it was assigned here through a match of the DNA to germline. There are 16 residues in the CDR3. V lost 5 bases and J 3 bases, leaving 21 bases between the germline ends. CDR1 and CDR2 from the germline V gene are GEAIGNYY and EKD. The CDR3 protein is CACVTKGAAYADKLIF. In nucleotides, the CDR3 is TGTGCCTGTGTCACGAAGGGGGCTGCGTACGCCGATAAACTCATCTTT.

This clone was seen a few times. The protein held in TCRdb is that of a much larger clone and does not match this DNA's translation at residue 17, likely because of a read error; the protein shown is translated from the DNA. The chain uses TRDV3 and TRDJ1; D is possibly TRDD2 (9 bases). The CDR3 runs to 25 residues. The V gene's germline CDR1 is TVYSNPD and CDR2 GDNSRS (reference sequence). Trimming shortened V by 3 bases and J by 2 bases, and 49 bases separated the two germline ends. Here the CDR3 DNA reads TGTGCCTTCAGCTTCGAAAGCCCTTCCTACAGTCCGTCCTACTGGGGGGTACGCCTGACCGATAAACTCATCTTT. Residues: CAFSFESPSYSPSYWGVRLTDKLIF. The full variable domain, with the rest looked up from reference TRDV3 and TRDJ1, is CDKVTQSSPDQTVASGSEVVLLCTYDTVYSNPDLFWYRIRPDYSFQFVFYGDNSRSEGADFTQGRFSVKHILTQKAFHLVISPVRTEDSATYYCAFSFESPSYSPSYWGVRLTDKLIFGKGTRVTVEP.

To note about this clone: The TCRdb record carries a much larger clone's protein, which differs from this DNA's translation at residue 10; a read error is the likely cause, and the protein listed here is the DNA translation. This chain connects TRDV1 to TRDJ1; D may be TRDD2 (6 bases). Because TCRdb records no J gene, it was assigned here through a match of the DNA to germline. V was shortened by 4 bases and J by 0 bases, with 24 bases between the two germline ends. This CDR3 contains 19 residues. Germline values: CDR1 TSWWSYY, CDR2 QGS. CDR3: CALGAFRRPSGPYTDKLIF. Written as DNA, the CDR3 is TGTGCTCTTGGGGCCTTCCGAAGACCTTCCGGACCGTACACCGATAAACTCATCTTT.

In the case of this clone: TCRdb records a much larger clone's protein for this DNA, with a difference at residue 11 that likely arises from a read error; the protein given is the translation of the DNA. V usage is TRDV2 and J usage is TRDJ1, with TRDD3 identical over 13 bases. The J gene, left out of TCRdb, was set here by checking the DNA against germline. CDR1 and CDR2 (germline): GEAIGNYY, EKD. The V gene end was trimmed by 4 bases and the J gene end by 3 bases; junction bases not matched to a gene: 7. The CDR3 length is 16 residues. The CDR3 is CACEALGDTGADKLIF. The CDR3 bases are TGTGCCTGTGAAGCACTGGGGGATACGGGGGCCGATAAACTCATCTTT.